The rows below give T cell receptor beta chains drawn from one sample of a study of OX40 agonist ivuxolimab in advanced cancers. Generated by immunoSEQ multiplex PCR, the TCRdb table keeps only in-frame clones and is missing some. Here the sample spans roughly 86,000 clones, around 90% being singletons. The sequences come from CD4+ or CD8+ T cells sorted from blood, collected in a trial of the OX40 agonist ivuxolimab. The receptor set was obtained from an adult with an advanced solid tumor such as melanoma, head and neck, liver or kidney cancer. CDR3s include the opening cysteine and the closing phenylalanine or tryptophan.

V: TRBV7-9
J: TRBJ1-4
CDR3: CASSSDFRLEKLFF

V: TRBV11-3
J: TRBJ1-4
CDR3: CASSLGQGFVEKLFF

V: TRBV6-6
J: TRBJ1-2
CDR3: CASSYPEGGHYGYTF

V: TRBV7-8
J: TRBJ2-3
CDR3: CASSFSGATDTQYF

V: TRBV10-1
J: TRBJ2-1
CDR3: CASSGYWGDEQFF

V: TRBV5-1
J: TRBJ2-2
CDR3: CASSLPGTSGKYTGELFF

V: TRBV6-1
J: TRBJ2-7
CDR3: CASSGSGDNEQYF

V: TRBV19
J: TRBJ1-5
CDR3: CASSNSARDNQPQHF

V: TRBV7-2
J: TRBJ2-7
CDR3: CASSLVRDSYEQYF

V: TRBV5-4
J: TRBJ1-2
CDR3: CASSLARDPYGYTF

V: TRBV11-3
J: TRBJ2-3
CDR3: CASSPAASTDTQYF

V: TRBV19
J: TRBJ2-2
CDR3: CASSTQQSTGELFF

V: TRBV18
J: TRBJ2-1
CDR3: CASSPTSYGEQFF

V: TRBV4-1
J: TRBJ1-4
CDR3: CASSQDGTGFTEKLFF

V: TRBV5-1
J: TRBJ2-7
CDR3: CASSYGTGTSYEQYF

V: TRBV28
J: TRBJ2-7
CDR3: CASRPGTDVWYEQYF

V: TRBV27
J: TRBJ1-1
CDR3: CASSPPGGNTEAFF

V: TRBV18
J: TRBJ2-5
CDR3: CASSPPTGARETQYF

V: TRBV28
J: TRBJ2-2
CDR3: CASRPEVPGELFF

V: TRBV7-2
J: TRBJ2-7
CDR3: CASSLVGSPREQYF

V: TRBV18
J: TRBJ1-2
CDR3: CASSPEGRNYGYTF

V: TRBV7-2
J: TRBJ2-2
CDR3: CASSLVSTGELFF

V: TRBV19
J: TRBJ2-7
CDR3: CASSKGRSYEQYF

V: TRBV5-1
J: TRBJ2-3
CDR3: CASSLLAAADTQYF

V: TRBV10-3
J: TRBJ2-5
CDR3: CAISEFEEETQYF

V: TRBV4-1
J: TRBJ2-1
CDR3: CASSQASGRAVGNEQFF

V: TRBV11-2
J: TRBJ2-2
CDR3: CASSLGPTTGELFF

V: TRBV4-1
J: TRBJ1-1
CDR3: CASSQGIIEGWAEAFF

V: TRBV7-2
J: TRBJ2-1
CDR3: CASSPGQAYNEQFF

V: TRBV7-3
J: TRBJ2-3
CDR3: CASSLSSPGQGSPDTQYF

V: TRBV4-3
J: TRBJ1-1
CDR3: CASSQDIWSGNTEAFF

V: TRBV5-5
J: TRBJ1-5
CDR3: CASSAGGENQPQHF

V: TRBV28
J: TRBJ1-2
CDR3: CASRQRDRWDGYTF

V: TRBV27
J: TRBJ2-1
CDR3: CASSGTQPYNEQFF

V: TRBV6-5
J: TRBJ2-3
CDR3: CASRKGTSTDTQYF

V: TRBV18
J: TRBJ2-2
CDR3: CASSQGQGAVAGELFF

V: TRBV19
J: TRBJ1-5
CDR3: CASSQSADQPQHF

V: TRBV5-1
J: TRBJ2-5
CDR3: CASRLELAGGKETQYF

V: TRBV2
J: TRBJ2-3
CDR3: CAKTRGDTQYF

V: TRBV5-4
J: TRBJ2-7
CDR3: CASSLYNRVNEQYF

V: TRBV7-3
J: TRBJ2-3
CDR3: CASSLGLSTDTQYF

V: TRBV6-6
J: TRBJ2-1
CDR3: CASSYSGQGSNEQFF

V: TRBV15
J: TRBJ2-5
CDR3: CATSRGASVQETQYF

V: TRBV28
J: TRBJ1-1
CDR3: CASRTPGGNTEAFF

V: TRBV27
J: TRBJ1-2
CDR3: CASRPNGGEGGYTF

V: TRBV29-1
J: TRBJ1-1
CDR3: CSVGEGAPNTEAFF